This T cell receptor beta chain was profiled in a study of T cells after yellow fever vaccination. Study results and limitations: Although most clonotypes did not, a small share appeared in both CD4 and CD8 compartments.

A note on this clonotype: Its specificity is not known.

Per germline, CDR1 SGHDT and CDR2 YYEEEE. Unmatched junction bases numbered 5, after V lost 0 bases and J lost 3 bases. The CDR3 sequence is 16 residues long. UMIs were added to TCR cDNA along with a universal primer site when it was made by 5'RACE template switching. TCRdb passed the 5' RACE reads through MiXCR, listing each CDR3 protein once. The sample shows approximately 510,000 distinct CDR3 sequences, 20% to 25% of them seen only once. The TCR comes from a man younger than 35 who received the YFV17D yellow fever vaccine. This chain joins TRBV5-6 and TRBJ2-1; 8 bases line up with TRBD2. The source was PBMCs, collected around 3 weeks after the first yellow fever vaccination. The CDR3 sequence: CASSLDLRGVYNEQFF. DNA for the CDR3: TGTGCCAGCAGCTTGGATTTGCGGGGGGTCTACAATGAGCAGTTCTTC.